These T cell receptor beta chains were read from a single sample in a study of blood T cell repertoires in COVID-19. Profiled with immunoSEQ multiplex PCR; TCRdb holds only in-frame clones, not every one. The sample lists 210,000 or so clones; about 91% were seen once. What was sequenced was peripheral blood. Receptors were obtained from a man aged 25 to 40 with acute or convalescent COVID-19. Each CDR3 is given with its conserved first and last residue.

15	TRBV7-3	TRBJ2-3	CASSSYGLSTDTQYF
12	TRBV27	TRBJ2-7	CASSLGPHEQYF
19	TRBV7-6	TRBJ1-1	CASSLSPGAGGGQNTEAFF
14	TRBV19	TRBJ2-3	CASSTGLAKDTQYF
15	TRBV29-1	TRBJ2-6	CSVGPGGSGANVLTF
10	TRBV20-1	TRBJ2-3	CSANTNTQYF
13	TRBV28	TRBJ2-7	CANGASGSHEQYF
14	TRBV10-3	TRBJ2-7	CAIRETSGRTEQYF
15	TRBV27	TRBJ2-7	CASSTGALRIYEQYF
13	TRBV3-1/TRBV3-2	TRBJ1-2	CASSQSTGYGYTF
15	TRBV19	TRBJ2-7	CASSRVLGGTYEQYF
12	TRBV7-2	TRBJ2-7	CASSFGPYEQYF
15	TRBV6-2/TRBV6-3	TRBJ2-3	CASSASGGYTDTQYF
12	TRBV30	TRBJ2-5	CAWTPSQETQYF
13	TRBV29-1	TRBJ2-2	CSARGIRVGELFF
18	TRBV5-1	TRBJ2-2	CASSFGVQGQGYTGELFF
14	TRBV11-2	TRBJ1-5	CASSLSRGGQPQHF
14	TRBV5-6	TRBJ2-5	CASSLGSTKETQYF
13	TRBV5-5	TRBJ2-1	CASSPRPIDEQFF
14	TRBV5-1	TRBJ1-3	CASSRDRAGNTIYF
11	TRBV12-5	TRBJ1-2	CASGINYGYTF
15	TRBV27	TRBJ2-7	CASSSVSSGVNEQYF
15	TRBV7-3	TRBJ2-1	CASSPTSGDTNEQFF
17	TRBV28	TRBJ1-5	CASSLHRQGRGNQPQHF
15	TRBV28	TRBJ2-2	CASGLPDRQSGELFF
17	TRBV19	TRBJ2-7	CASSGLAGRLGTYEQYF
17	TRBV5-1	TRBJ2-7	CASSLAISTDISYEQYF
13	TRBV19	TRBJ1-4	CASSFLTSEKLFF
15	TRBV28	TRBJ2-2	CASSPGTSGTGELFF
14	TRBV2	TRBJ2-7	CASSDRQGSYEQYF
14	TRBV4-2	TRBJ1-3	CASSQSNSGNTIYF
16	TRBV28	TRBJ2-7	CASSLLPGQGAHEQYF
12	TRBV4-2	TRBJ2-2	CASSLFTGELFF
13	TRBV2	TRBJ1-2	CASRVRGRNGYTF
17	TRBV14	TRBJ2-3	CASSQETSETFTDTQYF
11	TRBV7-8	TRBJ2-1	CASSSQNEQFF
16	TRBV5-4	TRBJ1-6	CASSHFRGATSSPLHF
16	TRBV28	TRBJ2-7	CASSSPFAGGRYEQYF
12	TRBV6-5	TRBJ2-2	CASSTPGGLLFF
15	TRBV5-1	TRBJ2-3	CASSTSGVSTDTQYF
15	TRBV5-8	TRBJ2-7	CASSLGVAGSYEQYF
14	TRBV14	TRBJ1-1	CASSQDVRGLEAFF
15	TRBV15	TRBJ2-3	CATSRSGTGEDTQYF
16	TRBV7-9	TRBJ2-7	CASSLAPGQGAYEQYF
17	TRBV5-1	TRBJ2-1	CASSFTGSPGSYNEQFF
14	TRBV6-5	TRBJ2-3	CASSPGLASDTQYF